This passage covers 20 T cell receptor beta chains from one sample sequenced in a study of cytomegalovirus exposure and HLA in healthy donors. The PCR made use of 60 Vbeta and 13 Jbeta primers. Using immunoSEQ multiplex PCR, the repertoire was profiled, and TCRdb retains in-frame clones only, with some absent. The table includes approximately 120,000 clones, around 77% detected once. The specimen was PBMCs. Source of these receptors: a man in his forties in good health and CMV-seropositive.

This clone showed up just once. The V and J genes are TRBV6-5 and TRBJ1-4, with D uncertain. Trimming removed 5 bases from V and 6 bases from J, with 16 bases in between. The CDR3 spans 15 residues. Germline CDR1 and CDR2: MNHEY and SVGAGI. The DNA of the CDR3 is TGTGCCAGCAGTAGTATACTTGAAGGAGATGAAAAACTGTTTTTT. Translating it yields CASSSILEGDEKLFF.

The sample holds a few counts of this clone. The chain joins TRBV28 to TRBJ1-5; 7 nucleotides align to TRBD1. V shed 4 bases, J shed 5 bases, and the junction held 11 bases outside the gene matches. The CDR3 is 16 residues long. Germline V CDR1 and CDR2: MDHEN, SYDVKM. CDR3 sequence: CASSSGQRDGYQPQHF. The CDR3, as DNA: TGTGCCAGCAGTTCGGGACAGCGCGACGGATATCAGCCCCAGCATTTT.

This chain links TRBV18 with TRBJ2-2; maybe TRBD1 (6 bases). Trimming removed 2 bases at V and 6 bases at J, with 16 bases between. CDR1 is KGHSH and CDR2 is LQKENI in the germline V gene. The CDR3 covers 16 residues. CDR3 sequence (DNA): TGTGCCAGCTCACCAGCCAGGGGCGGCCAGGCCGGGGAGCTGTTTTTT. It codes for CASSPARGGQAGELFF.

V gene TRBV4-1 combines with J gene TRBJ1-2; 9 nucleotides agree with TRBD1. Germline trimming cut 4 bases from V and 8 bases from J; bases unmatched to any gene: 11. There are 15 residues in the CDR3. Germline V CDR1 and CDR2: MGHRA, YSYEKL. CDR3 loop: CASSPRDREVGGYTF. The CDR3, as DNA: TGCGCCAGCAGCCCACGGGACAGGGAAGTAGGGGGCTACACCTTC.

This chain joins TRBV11-2 and TRBJ1-4; possibly TRBD1 for D (5 bases). Germline CDR1 SGHAT, CDR2 FQNNGV. V was pared by 6 bases and J by 2 bases, with 10 bases between. The CDR3 totals 14 residues. In DNA, the CDR3 is TGTGCCAGCAGTCTCGGGGGGACTAATGAAAAACTGTTTTTT. Translation gives CASSLGGTNEKLFF. Together with reference TRBV11-2 and TRBJ1-4, the CDR3 gives the full variable domain: EAGVAQSPRYKIIEKRQSVAFWCNPISGHATLYWYQQILGQGPKLLIQFQNNGVVDDSQLPKDRFSAERLKGVDSTLKIQPAKLEDSAVYLCASSLGGTNEKLFFGSGTQLSVL.

The chain is built from TRBV30 and TRBJ1-5, with 9 positions matching TRBD1. The V segment lost 3 bases and the J segment 11 bases; nucleotides outside the gene matches: 5. CDR1 and CDR2 from the germline V gene are GTSNPN and SVGIG (reference sequence). The CDR3 runs to 12 residues. CDR3 sequence: CAWRTGGRAQHF. CDR3 DNA sequence: TGTGCCTGGAGGACAGGGGGAAGGGCCCAGCATTTT.

Only a few counts were recorded for this clone. The chain employs TRBV4-1 and TRBJ2-1; 8 bases map to TRBD2. Germline-derived CDR1 and CDR2 are MGHRA and YSYEKL. This CDR3 has 14 residues. V was clipped by 0 bases and J by 7 bases; unmatched bases: 2. CDR3 protein: CASSQEGTRNEQFF. The CDR3 nucleotides are TGCGCCAGCAGCCAAGAGGGGACTAGAAATGAGCAGTTCTTC.

V and J are TRBV15 and TRBJ2-1, with 8 bases identical to TRBD2. The CDR3 is 16 residues long. The trim removed 5 bases at V and 4 bases at J, leaving 10 bases unmatched. CDR1 is LNHNV and CDR2 is YYDKDF in the germline V gene (reference sequence). The CDR3 DNA follows: TGTGCCACCAGCCAAGGGACTAGTCGGGGGTACAATGAGCAGTTCTTC. Amino acids: CATSQGTSRGYNEQFF. Together with reference TRBV15 and TRBJ2-1, the CDR3 gives the full variable domain: DAMVIQNPRYQVTQFGKPVTLSCSQTLNHNVMYWYQQKSSQAPKLLFHYYDKDFNNEADTPDNFQSRRPNTSFCFLDIRSPGLGDTAMYLCATSQGTSRGYNEQFFGPGTRLTVL.

This chain joins TRBV4-2 and TRBJ2-3; D possibly corresponds to TRBD1 (5 bases). Germline V gene data show CDR1 as LGHNA and CDR2 as YNFKEQ. V lost 5 bases, J lost 1 base, and 7 bases lay in between. The CDR3 totals 13 residues. The CDR3 loop reads CASSWGGTDTQYF. The DNA for the CDR3 is TGTGCCAGCAGCTGGGGCGGCACAGATACGCAGTATTTT.

Worth noting for this clone: This likely traces to a read error, being one base from a far larger clone. Other nucleotide sequences in the sample specify the same CDR3. The gene calls are TRBV6-4 and TRBJ2-3, with 7 bases fitting TRBD2. The V and J ends lost 5 bases and 6 bases, in that order; junction bases with no gene match: 14. Germline V lookup: CDR1 MRHNA, CDR2 SNTAGT. The CDR3 contains 16 residues. CDR3 sequence (DNA): TGTGCCAGCAGTAACTTGGCGGGGGAGCCCACCGATACGCAGTATTTT. It specifies CASSNLAGEPTDTQYF.

This clone showed up just a few times. The chain is built from TRBV5-1 and TRBJ2-7; 9 bases map to TRBD1. The trim removed 0 bases at V and 3 bases at J, leaving 7 bases unmatched. Germline V gene sequence: CDR1 SGHRS, CDR2 YFSETQ. The CDR3 totals 16 residues. The DNA for the CDR3 is TGCGCCAGCAGCTTGGTCCCCGGGACAGGGATCTACGAGCAGTACTTC. Its protein product is CASSLVPGTGIYEQYF. The full variable domain, its missing parts supplied by reference TRBV5-1 and TRBJ2-7, is KAGVTQTPRYLIKTRGQQVTLSCSPISGHRSVSWYQQTPGQGLQFLFEYFSETQRNKGNFPGRFSGRQFSNSRSEMNVSTLELGDSALYLCASSLVPGTGIYEQYFGPGTRLTVT.

The chain combines TRBV7-2 with TRBJ1-2; D not certain. Trimming took 3 bases from V and 6 from J, leaving 14 bases between them. CDR3 length: 14 residues. Per the germline V gene, CDR1 is SGHTA and CDR2 is FQGNSA. CDR3 bases: TGTGCCAGCAGCTTGGTCGGACTGCCCGATGGCTACACCTTC. This gives the protein CASSLVGLPDGYTF.

V gene TRBV14 combines with J gene TRBJ1-1, with D uncertain. The CDR3 is 14 residues long. With 4 bases removed from V and 4 bases from J, the gap between germline ends came to 13 bases. CDR1 and CDR2 (germline): SGHDN, FVKESK. Here the CDR3 reads CASSRGIVSTEAFF. DNA of the CDR3: TGTGCCAGCAGCCGAGGGATTGTGAGCACTGAAGCTTTCTTT. Variable domain in full (rest from reference TRBV14 and TRBJ1-1): EAGVTQFPSHSVIEKGQTVTLRCDPISGHDNLYWYRRVMGKEIKFLLHFVKESKQDESGMPNNRFLAERTGGTYSTLKVQPAELEDSGVYFCASSRGIVSTEAFFGQGTRLTVV.

The chain combines TRBV5-4 with TRBJ2-1; a possible D gene is TRBD1 (5 bases). The V and J ends lost 4 bases and 7 bases respectively, with 15 bases between them. CDR1 and CDR2 from the germline V gene are SGHNT and YYREEE (reference sequence). The CDR3 runs to 14 residues. CDR3 loop: CASSLAQGRNEQFF. The CDR3, as DNA: TGTGCCAGCAGCCTGGCCCAGGGTAGGAATGAGCAGTTCTTC.

This sequence joins TRBV19 and TRBJ2-1; a possible D gene is TRBD1 (7 bases). Germline V gene sequence: CDR1 LNHDA, CDR2 SQIVND (reference sequence). The V gene lost 4 bases and the J gene lost 4 bases, with 17 bases spanning the gap. The CDR3 has 16 residues. The CDR3 spells CASSRGGDRGYNEQFF. The CDR3 DNA reads TGTGCCAGTAGTAGGGGCGGGGACAGAGGTTACAATGAGCAGTTCTTC. Supplemented by reference TRBV19 and TRBJ2-1, the full variable domain reads DGGITQSPKYLFRKEGQNVTLSCEQNLNHDAMYWYRQDPGQGLRLIYYSQIVNDFQKGDIAEGYSVSREKKESFPLTVTSAQKNPTAFYLCASSRGGDRGYNEQFFGPGTRLTVL.

This clone has more than one count but fewer than ten. One end of the junction does not line up with germline, which may come from a read error. The genes are TRBV7-9 and TRBJ2-1; no clear D. Germline V gene sequence: CDR1 SEHNR, CDR2 FQNEAQ (reference sequence). The CDR3 contains 11 residues. This CDR3 is CSSSLSYEQFF. The CDR3, as DNA: TGTTCCAGCAGCTTAAGCTATGAGCAGTTCTTC.

There are a few counts of this clone. The gene calls are TRBV7-9 and TRBJ1-1; D is undetermined. The V gene's germline CDR1 is SEHNR and CDR2 FQNEAQ (reference sequence). V was cut by 3 bases and J by 0 bases, with 2 bases left in between. CDR3 length: 12 residues. The CDR3 spells CASSFMNTEAFF. The CDR3 region has the DNA TGTGCCAGCAGCTTCATGAACACTGAAGCTTTCTTT.

The chain carries TRBV30 and TRBJ1-6; 9 bases map to TRBD1. In germline, CDR1 is GTSNPN, CDR2 SVGIG (reference sequence). V shed 3 bases, J shed 9 bases, and the junction held 9 bases outside the gene matches. The CDR3 runs 15 residues. CDR3 DNA: TGTGCCTGGAGACGGGACAGGGCGTATGGTTCACCCCTCCACTTT. It is translated as CAWRRDRAYGSPLHF.

The chain is built from TRBV7-2 and TRBJ2-5, with 7 bases identical to TRBD2. Unmatched junction bases numbered 11, after V lost 5 bases and J lost 5 bases. The CDR3 covers 15 residues. Germline V gene sequence: CDR1 SGHTA, CDR2 FQGNSA. Here the CDR3 DNA reads TGTGCCAGCAGCGGGGGGTTGGGGGGGACGGAGACCCAGTACTTC. Translating gives CASSGGLGGTETQYF.

The rearrangement joins TRBV7-3 to TRBJ2-5; possibly TRBD1 for D (5 bases). The CDR3 consists of 15 residues. The ends were cut back, 0 bases at V and 5 bases at J, with 13 bases in the middle. Per germline, CDR1 SGHTA and CDR2 FQGTGA. CDR3 residues: CASSLTGQVRETQYF. CDR3 bases: TGTGCCAGCAGCTTAACAGGACAAGTTAGGGAGACCCAGTACTTC.